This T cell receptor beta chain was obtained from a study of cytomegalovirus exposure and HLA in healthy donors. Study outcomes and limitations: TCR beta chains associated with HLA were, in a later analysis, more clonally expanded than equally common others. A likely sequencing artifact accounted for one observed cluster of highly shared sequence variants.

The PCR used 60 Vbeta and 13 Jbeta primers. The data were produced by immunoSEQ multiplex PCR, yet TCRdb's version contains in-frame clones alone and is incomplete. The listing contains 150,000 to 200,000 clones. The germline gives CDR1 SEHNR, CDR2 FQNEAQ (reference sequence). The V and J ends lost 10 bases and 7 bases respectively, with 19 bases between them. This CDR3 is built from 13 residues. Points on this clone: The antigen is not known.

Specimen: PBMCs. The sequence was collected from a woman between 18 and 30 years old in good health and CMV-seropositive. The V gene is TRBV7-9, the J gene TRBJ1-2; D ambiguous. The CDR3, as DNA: TGTGCCACCGAGCCCCAGCGACCCGGTGGCTACACCTTC. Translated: CATEPQRPGGYTF.